This TCR beta chain comes out of a study of response to subunit inactivated influenza vaccine. This clonotype showed up just a few times. What it binds is unknown. TCRdb itself ran the RT-PCR reads through MiXCR, one entry per CDR3 protein. The sample records about 700,000 distinct CDR3 sequences, approximately 14% being singletons. The germline V gene has CDR1 LGHDT and CDR2 YNNKEL (reference sequence). This CDR3 is built from 13 residues. Trimming took off 2 bases at V and 6 bases at J, with 8 bases between the two ends. Study observations and caveats: T cells newly recruited by each seasonal influenza vaccination are few, the authors suggested.

The rearrangement uses TRBV3-1 and TRBJ1-5; D is ambiguous. The specimen was PBMCs from blood, collected 14 to 15 days before vaccination. The sequence derives from a middle-aged man who received an inactivated influenza vaccine. The CDR3 reads CASSQILGQPQHF. In DNA, the CDR3 is TGTGCCAGCAGCCAAATTTTAGGTCAGCCCCAGCATTTT.